The T cell receptor (beta chain) under discussion was sequenced for a study of blood T cell repertoires in COVID-19. At the level of the study: From the United States, Italy and Spain came samples of acute and convalescent COVID-19. The analysed material was cDNA or gDNA that came from T cells, B-cell-depleted T cells, or PBMCs.

Germline values: CDR1 SGHAT, CDR2 FQNNGV. V shed 6 bases, J shed 4 bases, and the junction held 12 bases outside the gene matches. The CDR3 covers 17 residues. Authors' processing steps: Estimates of nucleated cell counts were drawn from the amplification of reference gene primers. The method was immunoSEQ multiplex PCR; TCRdb's version includes in-frame clones alone and lacks a portion of them. That table furnishes V, J and clone size, whereas the DNA furnished D and trimming. This table has around 120,000 clones, about 92% appearing once. The chain uses TRBV11-2 and TRBJ2-2; 9 bases map to TRBD2. This clonotype originated in a man aged 45-65 years with active COVID-19. The sample comprised peripheral blood. The CDR3 DNA follows: TGTGCCAGCAGAAGTGGTAGCGGGAGAGGGCGCACCGGGGAGCTGTTTTTT. It encodes CASRSGSGRGRTGELFF.